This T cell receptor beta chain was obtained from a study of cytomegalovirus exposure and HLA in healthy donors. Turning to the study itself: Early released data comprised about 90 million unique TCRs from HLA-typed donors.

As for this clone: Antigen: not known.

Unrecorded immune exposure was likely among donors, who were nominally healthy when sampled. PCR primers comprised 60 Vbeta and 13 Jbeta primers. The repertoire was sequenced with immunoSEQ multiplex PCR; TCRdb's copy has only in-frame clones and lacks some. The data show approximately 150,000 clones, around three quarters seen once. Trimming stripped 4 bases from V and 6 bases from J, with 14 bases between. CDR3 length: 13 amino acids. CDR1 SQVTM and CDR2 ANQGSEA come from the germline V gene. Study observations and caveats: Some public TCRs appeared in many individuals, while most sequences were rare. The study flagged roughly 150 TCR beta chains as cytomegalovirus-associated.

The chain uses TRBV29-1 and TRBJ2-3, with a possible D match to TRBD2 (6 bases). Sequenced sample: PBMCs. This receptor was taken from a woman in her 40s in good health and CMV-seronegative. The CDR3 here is CSVVVLAGDTQYF. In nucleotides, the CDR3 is TGCAGCGTTGTTGTACTAGCTGGCGATACGCAGTATTTT.